A single TCR beta chain is shown here with its context. Donors were healthy Caucasian individuals from Russia aged about 6 to 90. V was clipped by 2 bases and J by 6 bases; unmatched bases: 9. Germline-derived CDR1 and CDR2 are DFQATT and SNEGSKA (reference sequence). This CDR3 spans 14 amino acids. The data were obtained in a study of blood T cells in healthy people across ages. As for the study in general: Per two T cells, template switching captured roughly one barcoded beta molecule.

The use of a sample-barcoded 5' primer and a J-beta primer mix characterized a second PCR of roughly 7 to 11 cycles. Via MiXCR, TCRdb re-called the 5' RACE reads, giving one row per CDR3 protein. Here the sample spans roughly 800,000 distinct CDR3 sequences, roughly 64% being singletons. Sequenced material: blood. The gene calls are TRBV20-1 and TRBJ2-7; 8 bases agree with TRBD1. The clonotype originates from a man younger than 40 in good health. CDR3 sequence (DNA): TGCAGTGCTAGAAAGCGGACAGGGACCTTCGAGCAGTACTTC. Translating it yields CSARKRTGTFEQYF.